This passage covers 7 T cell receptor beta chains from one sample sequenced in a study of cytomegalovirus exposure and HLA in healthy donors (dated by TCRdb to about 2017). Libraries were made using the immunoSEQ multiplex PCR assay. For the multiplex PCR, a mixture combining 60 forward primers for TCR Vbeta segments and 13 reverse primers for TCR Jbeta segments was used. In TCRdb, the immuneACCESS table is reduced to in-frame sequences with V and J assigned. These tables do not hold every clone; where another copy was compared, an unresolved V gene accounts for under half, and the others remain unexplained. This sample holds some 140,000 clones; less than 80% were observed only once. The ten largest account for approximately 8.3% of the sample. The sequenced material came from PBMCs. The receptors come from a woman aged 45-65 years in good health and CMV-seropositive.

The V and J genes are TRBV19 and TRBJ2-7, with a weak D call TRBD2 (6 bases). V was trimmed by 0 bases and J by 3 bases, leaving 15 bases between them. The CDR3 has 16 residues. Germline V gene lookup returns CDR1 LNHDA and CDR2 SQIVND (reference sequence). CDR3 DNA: TGTGCCAGTAGTATAGAGTTGGAGTGGAGGGGCTACGAGCAGTACTTC. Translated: CASSIELEWRGYEQYF.

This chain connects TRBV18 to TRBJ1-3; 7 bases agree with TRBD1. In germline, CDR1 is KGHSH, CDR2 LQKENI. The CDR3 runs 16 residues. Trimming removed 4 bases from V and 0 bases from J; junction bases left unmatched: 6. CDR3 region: CASSQGQPSSGNTIYF. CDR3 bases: TGTGCCAGCTCACAGGGACAGCCTTCCTCTGGAAACACCATATATTTT.

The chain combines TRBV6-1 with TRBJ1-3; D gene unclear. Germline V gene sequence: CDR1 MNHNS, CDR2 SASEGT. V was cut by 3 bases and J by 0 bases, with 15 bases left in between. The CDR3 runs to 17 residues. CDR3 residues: CASSEDYLGASGNTIYF. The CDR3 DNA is TGTGCCAGCAGTGAGGACTACCTGGGCGCCTCTGGAAACACCATATATTTT.

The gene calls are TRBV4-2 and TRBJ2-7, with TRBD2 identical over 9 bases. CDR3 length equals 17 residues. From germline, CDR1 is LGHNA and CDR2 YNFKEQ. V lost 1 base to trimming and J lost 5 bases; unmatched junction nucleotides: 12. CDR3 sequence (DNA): TGTGCCAGCAGCCAAGGCCAATTGGCGGGGGGGGCTGACGAGCAGTACTTC. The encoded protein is CASSQGQLAGGADEQYF.

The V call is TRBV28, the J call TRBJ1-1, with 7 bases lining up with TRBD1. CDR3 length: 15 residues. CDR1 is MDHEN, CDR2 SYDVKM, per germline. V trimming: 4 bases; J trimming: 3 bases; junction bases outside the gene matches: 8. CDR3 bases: TGTGCCAGCAGTTACGTTTCGAGGGGGCACACTGAAGCTTTCTTT. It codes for CASSYVSRGHTEAFF.

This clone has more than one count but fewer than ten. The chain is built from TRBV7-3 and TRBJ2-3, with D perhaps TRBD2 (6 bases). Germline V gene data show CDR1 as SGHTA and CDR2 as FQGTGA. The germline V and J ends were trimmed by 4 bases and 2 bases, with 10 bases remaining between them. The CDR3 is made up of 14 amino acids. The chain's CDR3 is CASSSGLITDTQYF. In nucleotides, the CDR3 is TGTGCCAGCAGCTCAGGACTAATCACAGATACGCAGTATTTT.

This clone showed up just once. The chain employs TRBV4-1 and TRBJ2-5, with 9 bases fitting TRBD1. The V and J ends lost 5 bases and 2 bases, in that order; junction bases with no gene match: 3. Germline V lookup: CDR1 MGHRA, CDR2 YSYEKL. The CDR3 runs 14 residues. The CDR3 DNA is TGCGCCAGCAGCAGTGGACAGGGGCAAGAGACCCAGTACTTC. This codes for CASSSGQGQETQYF.